This T cell receptor (beta chain) was captured in a study of identical twins. TCRdb re-analysed the 5' RACE reads in MiXCR, keeping a single row per CDR3 protein. The table records some 260,000 distinct CDR3 sequences, over 12% of them present only once. From germline, CDR1 is KGHSH and CDR2 LQKENI. Trimming left V 2 bases short and J 4 bases short, with 15 bases between. The CDR3 extends over 16 amino acids. The chain is built from TRBV18 and TRBJ2-1; weak D call: TRBD1 (5 bases). The specimen was memory (CD45RO+) T cells sorted from blood. This TCR derives from a woman aged 18-30 years in good health. The DNA for the CDR3 is TGTGCCAGCTCACCATCGTACGGACACGCGTACAATGAGCAGTTCTTC. Its protein product is CASSPSYGHAYNEQFF.